This T cell receptor beta chain was sequenced in a study of blood T cells in healthy people across ages. Study-level points and caveats: Observed TCR beta diversity per million T cells went down as age went up. This fall followed a roughly linear course with age.

The use of a sample-barcoded 5' primer and a J-beta primer mix characterized a second PCR of roughly 7 to 11 cycles. TCRdb independently ran MiXCR on the 5' RACE reads; one entry per CDR3 protein. The repertoire holds 1.8 million or so distinct CDR3 sequences, with about two fifths as singletons. CDR3 length: 16 amino acids. J gave up 4 bases and V 5 bases, and 8 bases lay outside the gene matches. Isolated per sample were at least 7 million PBMCs. This clonotype turned up a few times. Its antigen is undetermined. The specimen was blood. The receptor was derived from a human donor in good health. The chain has TRBV12-3 or TRBV12-4 and TRBJ2-3, with 11 bases matching TRBD2. The CDR3 coding sequence is TGTGCCAGCAGTCACTCAACTAGCGGGGGAGCAGATACGCAGTATTTT. Translated, it gives CASSHSTSGGADTQYF.